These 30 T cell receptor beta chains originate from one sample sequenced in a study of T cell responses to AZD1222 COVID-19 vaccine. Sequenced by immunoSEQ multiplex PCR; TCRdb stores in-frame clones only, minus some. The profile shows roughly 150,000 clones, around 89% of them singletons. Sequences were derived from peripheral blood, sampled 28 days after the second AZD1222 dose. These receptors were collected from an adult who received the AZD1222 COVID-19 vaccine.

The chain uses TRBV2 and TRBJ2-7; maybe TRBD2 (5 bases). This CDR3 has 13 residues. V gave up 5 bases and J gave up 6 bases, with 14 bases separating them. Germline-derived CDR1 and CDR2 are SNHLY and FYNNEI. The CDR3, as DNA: TGTGCCAGCAGTCCGGGGTTACTTATCGAGCAGTACTTC. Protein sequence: CASSPGLLIEQYF.

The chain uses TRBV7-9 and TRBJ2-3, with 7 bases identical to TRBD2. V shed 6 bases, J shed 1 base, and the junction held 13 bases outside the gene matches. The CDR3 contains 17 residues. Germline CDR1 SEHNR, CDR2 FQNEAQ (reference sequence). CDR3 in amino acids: CASRPLGGIRGTDTQYF. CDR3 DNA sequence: TGTGCCAGCAGGCCCCTCGGGGGGATTCGGGGCACAGATACGCAGTATTTT.

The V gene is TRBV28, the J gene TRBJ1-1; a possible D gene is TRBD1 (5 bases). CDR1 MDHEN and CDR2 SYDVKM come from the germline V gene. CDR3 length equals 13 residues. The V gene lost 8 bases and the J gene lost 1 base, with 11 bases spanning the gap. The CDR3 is CASLDGGNTEAFF. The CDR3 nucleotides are TGTGCCAGCCTAGACGGGGGGAACACTGAAGCTTTCTTT. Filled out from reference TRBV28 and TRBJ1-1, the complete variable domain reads DVKVTQSSRYLVKRTGEKVFLECVQDMDHENMFWYRQDPGLGLRLIYFSYDVKMKEKGDIPEGYSVSREKKERFSLILESASTNQTSMYLCASLDGGNTEAFFGQGTRLTVV.

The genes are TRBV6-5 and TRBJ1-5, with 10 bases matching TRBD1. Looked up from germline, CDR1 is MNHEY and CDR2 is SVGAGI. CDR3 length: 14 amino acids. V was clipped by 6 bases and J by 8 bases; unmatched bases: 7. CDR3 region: CASSRDRGREPQHF. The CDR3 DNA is TGTGCCAGCAGCCGCGACAGGGGGCGAGAGCCCCAGCATTTT.

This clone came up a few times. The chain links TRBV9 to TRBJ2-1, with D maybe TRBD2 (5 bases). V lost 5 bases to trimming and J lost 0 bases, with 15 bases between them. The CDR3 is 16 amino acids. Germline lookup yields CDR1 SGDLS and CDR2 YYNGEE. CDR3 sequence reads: CASSEEGESSYNEQFF. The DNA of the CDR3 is TGTGCCAGCAGTGAAGAGGGAGAATCCTCCTACAATGAGCAGTTCTTC.

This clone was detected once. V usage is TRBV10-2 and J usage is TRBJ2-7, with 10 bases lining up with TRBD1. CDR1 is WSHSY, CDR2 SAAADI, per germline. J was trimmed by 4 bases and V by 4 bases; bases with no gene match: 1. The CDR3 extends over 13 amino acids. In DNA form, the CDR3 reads TGCGCCAGCAGTGTGGACAGGGGGTACGAGCAGTACTTC. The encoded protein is CASSVDRGYEQYF.

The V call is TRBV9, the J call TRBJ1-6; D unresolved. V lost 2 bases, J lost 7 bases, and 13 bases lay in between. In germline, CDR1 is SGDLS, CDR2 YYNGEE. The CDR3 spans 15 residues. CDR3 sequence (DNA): TGTGCCAGCAGCGTGGTTGAGGGTGCCAATTCACCCCTCCACTTT. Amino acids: CASSVVEGANSPLHF.

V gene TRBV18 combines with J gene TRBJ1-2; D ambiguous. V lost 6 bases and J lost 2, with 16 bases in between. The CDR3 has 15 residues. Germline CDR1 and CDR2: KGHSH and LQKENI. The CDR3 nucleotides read TGTGCCAGCTCCTCCGGACTCCTCAAAAACTATGGCTACACCTTC. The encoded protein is CASSSGLLKNYGYTF.

CDR3 protein: CASSQVDGYTF. CDR3 DNA: TGTGCCAGCAGCCAAGTTGATGGCTACACCTTC. The V call is TRBV4-2, the J call TRBJ1-2; D ambiguous. Per the germline V gene, CDR1 is LGHNA and CDR2 is YNFKEQ. This CDR3 is 11 amino acids long. V was shortened by 1 base and J by 6 bases, with 3 bases between the two germline ends.

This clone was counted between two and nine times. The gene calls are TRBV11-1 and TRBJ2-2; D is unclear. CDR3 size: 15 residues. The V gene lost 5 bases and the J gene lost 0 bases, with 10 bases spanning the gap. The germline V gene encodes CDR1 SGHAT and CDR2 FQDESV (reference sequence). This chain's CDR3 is CASSAIGPNTGELFF. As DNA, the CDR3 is TGTGCCAGCAGCGCAATAGGACCGAACACCGGGGAGCTGTTTTTT. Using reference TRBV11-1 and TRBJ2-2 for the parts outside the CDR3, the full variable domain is EAEVAQSPRYKITEKSQAVAFWCDPISGHATLYWYRQILGQGPELLVQFQDESVVDDSQLPKDRFSAERLKGVDSTLKIQPAELGDSAMYLCASSAIGPNTGELFFGEGSRLTVL.

The CDR3: CASSLAMGGRWQETQYF. In nucleotides, the CDR3 is TGTGCCAGCAGCTTAGCTATGGGTGGGAGGTGGCAAGAGACCCAGTACTTC. The chain is built from TRBV7-9 and TRBJ2-5; D perhaps matches TRBD2 (6 bases). V gave up 0 bases and J gave up 2 bases, with 16 bases separating them. The length of the CDR3 is 17 residues. From germline, CDR1 is SEHNR and CDR2 FQNEAQ (reference sequence).

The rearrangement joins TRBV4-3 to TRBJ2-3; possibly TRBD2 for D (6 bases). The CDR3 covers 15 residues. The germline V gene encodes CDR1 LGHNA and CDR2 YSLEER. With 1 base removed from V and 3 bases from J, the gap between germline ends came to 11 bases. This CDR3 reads CASSQAWGETDTQYF. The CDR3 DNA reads TGCGCCAGCAGCCAAGCATGGGGGGAGACAGATACGCAGTATTTT.

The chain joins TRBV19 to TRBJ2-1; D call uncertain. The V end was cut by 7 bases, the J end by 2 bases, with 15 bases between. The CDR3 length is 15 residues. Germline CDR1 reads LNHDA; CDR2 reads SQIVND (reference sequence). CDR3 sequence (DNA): TGTGCCAGTACCCTAGACTGGCAGGCCTACAATGAGCAGTTCTTC. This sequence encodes CASTLDWQAYNEQFF.

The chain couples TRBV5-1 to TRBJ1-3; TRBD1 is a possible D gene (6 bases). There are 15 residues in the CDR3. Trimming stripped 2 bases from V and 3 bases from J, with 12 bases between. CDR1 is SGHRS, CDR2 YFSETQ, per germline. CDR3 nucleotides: TGCGCCAGCAGCTTACAGGGACTAGGTGGAAACACCATATATTTT. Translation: CASSLQGLGGNTIYF.

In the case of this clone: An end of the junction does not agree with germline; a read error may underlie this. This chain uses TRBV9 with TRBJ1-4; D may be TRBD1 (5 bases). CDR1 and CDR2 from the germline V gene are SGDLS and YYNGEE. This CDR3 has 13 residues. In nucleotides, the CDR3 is TGTGCCAGCAGCATGGGACCTAAAGAAAAACTGTTTTTT. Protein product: CASSMGPKEKLFF. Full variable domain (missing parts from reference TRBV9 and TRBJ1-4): DSGVTQTPKHLITATGQRVTLRCSPRSGDLSVYWYQQSLDQGLQFLIQYYNGEERAKGNILERFSAQQFPDLHSELNLSSLELGDSALYFCASSMGPKEKLFFGSGTQLSVL.

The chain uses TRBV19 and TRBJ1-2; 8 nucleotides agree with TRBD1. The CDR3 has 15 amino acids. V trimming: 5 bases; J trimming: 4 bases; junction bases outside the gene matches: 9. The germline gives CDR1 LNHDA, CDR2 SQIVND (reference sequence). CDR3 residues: CASSAGGASPYGYTF. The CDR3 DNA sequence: TGTGCCAGTAGTGCAGGGGGCGCATCACCCTATGGCTACACCTTC.

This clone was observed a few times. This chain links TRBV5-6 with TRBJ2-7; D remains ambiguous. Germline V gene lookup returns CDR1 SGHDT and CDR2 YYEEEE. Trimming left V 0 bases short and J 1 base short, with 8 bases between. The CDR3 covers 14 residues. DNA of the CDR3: TGTGCCAGCAGCTTGGCTCTCCGTTCCTACGAGCAGTACTTC. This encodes CASSLALRSYEQYF.

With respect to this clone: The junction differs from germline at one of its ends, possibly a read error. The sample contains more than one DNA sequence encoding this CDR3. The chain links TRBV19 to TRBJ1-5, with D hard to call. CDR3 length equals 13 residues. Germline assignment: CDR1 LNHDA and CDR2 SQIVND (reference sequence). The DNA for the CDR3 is TGCGCCAGTAGTAACCGGCTAAATCAGCCCCAGCATTTT. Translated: CASSNRLNQPQHF.

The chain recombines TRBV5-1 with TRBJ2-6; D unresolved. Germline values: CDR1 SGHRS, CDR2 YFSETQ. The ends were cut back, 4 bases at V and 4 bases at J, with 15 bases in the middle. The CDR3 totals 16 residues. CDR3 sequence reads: CASSPTSGKGANVLTF. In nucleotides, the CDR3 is TGCGCCAGCAGCCCGACGTCTGGTAAGGGGGCCAACGTCCTGACTTTC.

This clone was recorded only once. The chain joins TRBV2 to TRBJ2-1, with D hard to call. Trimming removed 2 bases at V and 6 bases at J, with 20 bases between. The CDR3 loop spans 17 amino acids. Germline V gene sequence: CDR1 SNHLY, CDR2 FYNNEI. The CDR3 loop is CASSETHGDWAGNEQFF. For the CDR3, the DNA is TGTGCCAGCAGTGAAACGCACGGAGACTGGGCCGGCAATGAGCAGTTCTTC.

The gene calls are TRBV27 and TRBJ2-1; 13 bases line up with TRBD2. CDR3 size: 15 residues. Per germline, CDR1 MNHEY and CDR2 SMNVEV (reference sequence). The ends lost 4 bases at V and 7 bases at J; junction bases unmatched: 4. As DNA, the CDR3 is TGTGCCAGCAGTTACAGGACTAGCGGGAGTAATGAGCAGTTCTTC. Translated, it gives CASSYRTSGSNEQFF.

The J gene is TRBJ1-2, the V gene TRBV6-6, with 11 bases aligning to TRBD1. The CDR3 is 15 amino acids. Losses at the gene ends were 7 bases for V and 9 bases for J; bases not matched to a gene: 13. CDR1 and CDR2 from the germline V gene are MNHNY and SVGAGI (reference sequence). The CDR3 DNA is TGTGCCAGCACCGTCGGGGGGACAGGGGGTTCAAGCTACACCTTC. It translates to CASTVGGTGGSSYTF.

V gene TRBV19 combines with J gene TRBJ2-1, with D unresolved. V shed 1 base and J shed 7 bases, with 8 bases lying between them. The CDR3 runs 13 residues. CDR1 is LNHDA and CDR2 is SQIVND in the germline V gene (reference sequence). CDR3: CASSIVAANEQFF. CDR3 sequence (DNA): TGTGCCAGTAGTATAGTCGCCGCTAATGAGCAGTTCTTC.

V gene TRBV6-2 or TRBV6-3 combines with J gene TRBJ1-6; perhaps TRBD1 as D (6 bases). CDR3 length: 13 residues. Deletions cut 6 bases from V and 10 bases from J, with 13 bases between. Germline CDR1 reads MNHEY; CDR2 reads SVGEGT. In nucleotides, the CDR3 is TGTGCCAGCAGACCTGTTGGGGGCTCACCCCTCCACTTT. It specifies CASRPVGGSPLHF.

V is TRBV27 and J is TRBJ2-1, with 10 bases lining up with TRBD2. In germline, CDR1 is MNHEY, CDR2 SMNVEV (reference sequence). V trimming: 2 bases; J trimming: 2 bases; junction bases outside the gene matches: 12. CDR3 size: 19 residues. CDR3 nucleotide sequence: TGTGCCAGCAGTTTAACTAGCGGGGCCCATCCCCTTACCTACAATGAGCAGTTCTTC. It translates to CASSLTSGAHPLTYNEQFF.

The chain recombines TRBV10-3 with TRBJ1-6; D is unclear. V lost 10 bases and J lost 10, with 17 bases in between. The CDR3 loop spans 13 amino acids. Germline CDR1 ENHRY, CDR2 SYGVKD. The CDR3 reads CATNRESGSPLHF. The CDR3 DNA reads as TGTGCCACCAATCGGGAGAGTGGGTCACCCCTCCACTTT.

The CDR3 sequence is CASSALANPYEQYF. CDR3 sequence (DNA): TGCGCCAGCAGTGCTCTTGCCAACCCCTACGAGCAGTACTTC. The chain is built from TRBV10-1 and TRBJ2-7; D call uncertain. There are 14 residues in the CDR3. V lost 4 bases and J lost 2, with 12 bases in between. Germline CDR1 and CDR2: WNHNN and SYGVQD (reference sequence).

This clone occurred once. The CDR3 DNA is TGCAGTGCTAAGGCCCCGGGGCCTGCTTTCTTT. Residues: CSAKAPGPAFF. V usage is TRBV20-1 and J usage is TRBJ1-1; the D gene is possibly TRBD1 (5 bases). The CDR3 is 11 residues long. CDR1 DFQATT and CDR2 SNEGSKA come from the germline V gene (reference sequence). Trimming removed 4 bases at V and 11 bases at J, with 14 bases between.

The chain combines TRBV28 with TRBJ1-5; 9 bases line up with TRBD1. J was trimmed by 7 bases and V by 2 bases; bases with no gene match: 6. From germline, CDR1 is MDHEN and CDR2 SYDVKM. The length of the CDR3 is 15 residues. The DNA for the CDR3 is TGTGCCAGCAGTTTAGGGGGGACAGGGAAGCAGCCCCAGCATTTT. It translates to CASSLGGTGKQPQHF.

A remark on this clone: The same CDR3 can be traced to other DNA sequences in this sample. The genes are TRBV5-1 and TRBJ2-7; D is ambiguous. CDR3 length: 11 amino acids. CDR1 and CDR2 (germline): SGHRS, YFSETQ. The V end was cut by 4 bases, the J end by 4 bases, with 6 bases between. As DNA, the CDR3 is TGCGCCAGCAGCCTCGGATACGAGCAGTACTTC. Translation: CASSLGYEQYF.